This entry lists 31 T cell receptor beta chains sequenced from one sample in a study of T cell changes during pregnancy in multiple sclerosis. Clones were sequenced by immunoSEQ multiplex PCR, and TCRdb holds only the in-frame ones, with some missing. The sample holds approximately 50,000 clones, around 90% seen once. The input for sequencing was CD4+ T cells from peripheral blood mononuclear cells, taken after pregnancy. These receptors were taken from a female donor with multiple sclerosis, enrolled in a pregnancy study.

This rearrangement joins TRBV30 to TRBJ2-7, with 7 bases matching TRBD1. With 3 bases clipped from V and 3 bases from J, the junction kept 5 bases outside the gene matches. Germline V gene lookup returns CDR1 GTSNPN and CDR2 SVGIG (reference sequence). This CDR3 has 13 amino acids. DNA for the CDR3: TGTGCCTGGAGCCCGGGACAGAACTACGAGCAGTACTTC. As protein: CAWSPGQNYEQYF.

The chain links TRBV6-4 to TRBJ2-2, with TRBD1 matching over 8 bases. The germline V gene has CDR1 MRHNA and CDR2 SNTAGT. This CDR3 is built from 14 residues. V gave up 6 bases and J gave up 0 bases; unmatched junction bases: 0. The CDR3 here is CASRQGANTGELFF. The CDR3 region has the DNA TGTGCCAGCAGACAGGGGGCGAACACCGGGGAGCTGTTTTTT.

Remarks on this clone: An end of the junction does not agree with germline; a read error may underlie this. This chain links TRBV7-2 with TRBJ2-7; D may be TRBD1 (6 bases). The CDR3 consists of 14 residues. In germline, CDR1 is SGHTA, CDR2 FQGNSA. CDR3 protein: CASSLAGQSSEQYF. In nucleotides, the CDR3 is TGTGCCAGCAGCTTAGCTGGACAGTCCTCCGAGCAGTACTTC.

The J gene is TRBJ2-2, the V gene TRBV5-6; TRBD1 aligns across 10 bases. Per germline, CDR1 SGHDT and CDR2 YYEEEE. The CDR3 covers 16 residues. V was pared by 4 bases and J by 4 bases, with 7 bases of the junction left unmatched. CDR3 loop: CASSEDRGVLTGELFF. The CDR3 DNA is TGTGCCAGCAGCGAGGACAGGGGGGTACTCACCGGGGAGCTGTTTTTT. Using reference TRBV5-6 and TRBJ2-2 for the parts outside the CDR3, the full variable domain is DAGVTQSPTHLIKTRGQQVTLRCSPKSGHDTVSWYQQALGQGPQFIFQYYEEEERQRGNFPDRFSGHQFPNYSSELNVNALLLGDSALYLCASSEDRGVLTGELFFGEGSRLTVL.

The chain is built from TRBV21-1 and TRBJ2-1; TRBD2 is taken as the D call from the table, unchecked against the DNA. TRBV21-1 counts as a pseudogene. The CDR3 spans 18 residues. The CDR3 loop reads CASPEPGLAGVSYNEQFF. In nucleotides, the CDR3 is TGTGCCAGCCCCGAACCCGGACTAGCGGGAGTCTCCTACAATGAGCAGTTCTTC.

V is TRBV28 and J is TRBJ1-2; TRBD1 is a possible D gene (6 bases). CDR1 is MDHEN and CDR2 is SYDVKM in the germline V gene. The ends were cut back, 6 bases at V and 8 bases at J, with 19 bases in the middle. The CDR3 covers 14 residues. Here the CDR3 DNA reads TGTGCCAGCAGCCAGGGGAGCCACCTCTTAGGCTACACCTTC. Its protein product is CASSQGSHLLGYTF.

The rearrangement joins TRBV4-2 to TRBJ2-3; 10 positions agree with TRBD2. Trimming cost V 3 bases and J 0 bases; bases outside gene matches: 3. Germline loops: CDR1 LGHNA, CDR2 YNFKEQ. This CDR3 contains 16 residues. The DNA of the CDR3 is TGTGCCAGCAGCCACACTAGCGGGGACAGCACAGATACGCAGTATTTT. Protein product: CASSHTSGDSTDTQYF.

The rearrangement uses TRBV14 and TRBJ1-3, with TRBD1 matching over 7 bases. CDR3 length: 17 amino acids. J gave up 0 bases and V 2 bases, and 7 bases lay outside the gene matches. CDR1 is SGHDN and CDR2 is FVKESK in the germline V gene. The CDR3 loop reads CASSQTGTALSGNTIYF. In DNA form, the CDR3 reads TGTGCCAGCAGCCAAACCGGGACAGCTCTCTCTGGAAACACCATATATTTT.

The J gene is TRBJ2-1, the V gene TRBV5-1, with 9 nucleotides matching TRBD1. Per germline, CDR1 SGHRS and CDR2 YFSETQ. This CDR3 spans 15 amino acids. Trimming removed 5 bases from V and 5 bases from J; junction bases left unmatched: 8. DNA of the CDR3: TGCGCCAGCAGACAGGGGGCGCAGGTCAACAATGAGCAGTTCTTC. Its protein product is CASRQGAQVNNEQFF.

The chain recombines TRBV19 with TRBJ1-4; D is undetermined. This CDR3 is built from 13 residues. Trimming took 6 bases from V and 0 from J, leaving 5 bases between them. Germline V lookup: CDR1 LNHDA, CDR2 SQIVND (reference sequence). The CDR3 region is CASRRATNEKLFF. The CDR3 DNA is TGTGCCAGTAGGAGAGCAACTAATGAAAAACTGTTTTTT. Full variable domain (rest looked up from reference TRBV19 and TRBJ1-4): DGGITQSPKYLFRKEGQNVTLSCEQNLNHDAMYWYRQDPGQGLRLIYYSQIVNDFQKGDIAEGYSVSREKKESFPLTVTSAQKNPTAFYLCASRRATNEKLFFGSGTQLSVL.

This rearrangement joins TRBV9 to TRBJ1-2; 11 nucleotides match TRBD1. CDR3 size: 17 residues. V lost 3 bases and J lost 6; bases outside the gene matches: 13. CDR1 and CDR2 (germline): SGDLS, YYNGEE. CDR3 coding DNA: TGTGCCAGCAGCGCCTTAGTTGCCGGGACAGGGGGAAATGGCTACACCTTC. It is translated as CASSALVAGTGGNGYTF.

V usage is TRBV29-1 and J usage is TRBJ1-1; D remains unclear. There are 11 residues in the CDR3. Germline loops: CDR1 SQVTM, CDR2 ANQGSEA. Trimming took off 5 bases at V and 1 base at J, with 5 bases between the two ends. CDR3 coding DNA: TGCAGCGTTTCAAAGAACACTGAAGCTTTCTTT. Translating gives CSVSKNTEAFF.

The chain combines TRBV7-6 with TRBJ2-7; 11 bases align to TRBD2. CDR1 and CDR2 (germline): SGHVS, FNYEAQ. There are 15 residues in the CDR3. Trimming at V came to 1 base and at J to 8 bases, leaving 7 bases not matched to a gene. The CDR3 loop is CASSLGGLAAMKQYF. In DNA, the CDR3 is TGTGCCAGCAGCTTAGGGGGACTAGCGGCGATGAAGCAGTACTTC.

V gene TRBV2 combines with J gene TRBJ2-7; 9 nucleotides match TRBD1. This CDR3 has 14 residues. J lost 2 bases, V lost 5 bases, and 4 bases had no gene match. Looked up from germline, CDR1 is SNHLY and CDR2 is FYNNEI. The CDR3 DNA sequence: TGTGCCAGCAGTCCCGGGACAGGGCCCTACGAGCAGTACTTC. This codes for CASSPGTGPYEQYF.

The chain couples TRBV6-1 to TRBJ1-2; D gene uncertain. Germline lookup yields CDR1 MNHNS and CDR2 SASEGT. The V end was cut by 2 bases, the J end by 0 bases, with 7 bases between. This CDR3 is built from 14 residues. Here the CDR3 reads CASSETVSNYGYTF. The CDR3 DNA sequence: TGTGCCAGCAGTGAAACAGTTTCTAACTATGGCTACACCTTC.

The J gene is TRBJ1-4, the V gene TRBV15; weak D call: TRBD1 (5 bases). Germline loops: CDR1 LNHNV, CDR2 YYDKDF (reference sequence). CDR3 size: 14 residues. Trimming removed 1 base at V and 8 bases at J, with 11 bases between. The CDR3 here is CATSRAGFGEKLFF. CDR3 DNA sequence: TGTGCCACCAGCAGAGCAGGGTTTGGCGAAAAACTGTTTTTT.

CDR3 DNA sequence: TGTGCCAGCAGTTCACAGGTCCCTGGCTACACCTTC. Protein product: CASSSQVPGYTF. The chain combines TRBV28 with TRBJ1-2; tentative D call: TRBD1 (5 bases). This CDR3 is 12 amino acids long. The V and J ends lost 4 bases and 7 bases respectively, with 10 bases between them. Germline V gives CDR1 MDHEN, CDR2 SYDVKM.

The V gene is TRBV5-5, the J gene TRBJ1-4; weak D call: TRBD1 (5 bases). The CDR3 runs 15 residues. The germline V and J ends were trimmed by 0 bases and 3 bases, with 9 bases remaining between them. The germline V gene has CDR1 SGHKS and CDR2 YYEKEE (reference sequence). This CDR3 reads CASSLAWGANEKLFF. CDR3 nucleotides: TGTGCCAGCAGCTTGGCCTGGGGGGCTAATGAAAAACTGTTTTTT. The variable domain in full, completed from reference TRBV5-5 and TRBJ1-4, reads DAGVTQSPTHLIKTRGQQVTLRCSPISGHKSVSWYQQVLGQGPQFIFQYYEKEERGRGNFPDRFSARQFPNYSSELNVNALLLGDSALYLCASSLAWGANEKLFFGSGTQLSVL.

In its sample, this clone was seen once. The gene calls are TRBV14 and TRBJ2-7; D is undetermined. The germline gives CDR1 SGHDN, CDR2 FVKESK. The CDR3 covers 12 residues. V was pared by 0 bases and J by 6 bases, with 6 bases between. Written as DNA, the CDR3 is TGTGCCAGCAGCCAAGATCGTATCGAGCAGTACTTC. This translates into CASSQDRIEQYF.

The rearrangement uses TRBV15 and TRBJ2-7; D perhaps matches TRBD2 (6 bases). The CDR3 runs 13 residues. Germline V lookup: CDR1 LNHNV, CDR2 YYDKDF (reference sequence). V lost 6 bases and J lost 2, with 11 bases in between. As DNA, the CDR3 is TGTGCCACCAGAGACGGGAGTGCCTACGAGCAGTACTTC. Protein: CATRDGSAYEQYF.

The genes are TRBV18 and TRBJ2-1, with D tentatively TRBD1 (6 bases). The CDR3 totals 15 residues. Trimming cost V 3 bases and J 15 bases, with 24 bases left between them. Germline CDR1 is KGHSH and CDR2 is LQKENI. The CDR3 coding sequence is TGTGCCAGCTCACCTATCGAAGGGGGTAGCAGTGTCGGGTTCTTC. This translates into CASSPIEGGSSVGFF.

The rearrangement joins TRBV7-2 to TRBJ1-1, with a weak D call TRBD1 (5 bases). The CDR3 sequence is 13 residues long. Deletions cut 4 bases from V and 10 bases from J, with 16 bases between. Per the germline V gene, CDR1 is SGHTA and CDR2 is FQGNSA. This chain's CDR3 is CASSSIQSGGAFF. Written as DNA, the CDR3 is TGTGCCAGCAGCTCCATTCAATCGGGGGGAGCTTTCTTT. The entire variable domain, with the rest obtained from reference TRBV7-2 and TRBJ1-1, is as follows: GAGVSQSPSNKVTEKGKDVELRCDPISGHTALYWYRQSLGQGLEFLIYFQGNSAPDKSGLPSDRFSAERTGGSVSTLTIQRTQQEDSAVYLCASSSIQSGGAFFGQGTRLTVV.

The chain employs TRBV11-2 and TRBJ2-6; 7 nucleotides agree with TRBD1. The CDR3 sequence is 16 residues long. The germline V gene encodes CDR1 SGHAT and CDR2 FQNNGV. V was pared by 1 base and J by 2 bases, with 2 bases of the junction left unmatched. CDR3 residues: CASSLGTGAGANVLTF. The DNA of the CDR3 is TGTGCCAGCAGCTTAGGGACAGGAGCTGGGGCCAACGTCCTGACTTTC.

The V call is TRBV6-1, the J call TRBJ2-2; a weak D match, TRBD2 (5 bases). From germline, CDR1 is MNHNS and CDR2 SASEGT. V gave up 6 bases and J gave up 0 bases, with 17 bases separating them. This CDR3 is 17 amino acids long. The CDR3 region has the DNA TGTGCCAGCAGGGAATTCGGAGGTCTCGCGAACACCGGGGAGCTGTTTTTT. Its translation: CASREFGGLANTGELFF.

The J gene is TRBJ1-1, the V gene TRBV19; 8 bases map to TRBD1. CDR3 length: 15 residues. Germline values: CDR1 LNHDA, CDR2 SQIVND (reference sequence). The J segment lost 1 base and the V segment lost 6 bases, leaving 7 bases of the junction unmatched. CDR3 DNA: TGTGCCAGTAGGCCGGGGACAGGAAAGAACACTGAAGCTTTCTTT. Translating gives CASRPGTGKNTEAFF.

This chain links TRBV9 with TRBJ2-5; D is perhaps TRBD1 (6 bases). The CDR3 is made up of 14 amino acids. V lost 0 bases and J lost 3, with 9 bases in between. Looked up from germline, CDR1 is SGDLS and CDR2 is YYNGEE. DNA for the CDR3: TGTGCCAGCAGCGTAGAGGGGGTGGAAGAGACCCAGTACTTC. Protein: CASSVEGVEETQYF.

J is TRBJ2-7 and V is TRBV19, with 11 bases lining up with TRBD1. The germline V gene has CDR1 LNHDA and CDR2 SQIVND (reference sequence). This CDR3 comprises 14 residues. V was clipped by 6 bases and J by 7 bases; unmatched bases: 8. CDR3 coding DNA: TGTGCCAGTAGAGGGACAGGGGGTCGTGGGGAGCAGTACTTC. Encoded protein: CASRGTGGRGEQYF.

The V gene is TRBV27, the J gene TRBJ2-7, with TRBD2 identical over 10 bases. The CDR3 consists of 15 residues. The V and J ends lost 4 bases and 3 bases, in that order; junction bases with no gene match: 6. CDR1 and CDR2 (germline): MNHEY, SMNVEV (reference sequence). For the CDR3, the DNA is TGTGCCAGCAGTTCCCTATTAGCGGGGGGCTACGAGCAGTACTTC. Amino acids: CASSSLLAGGYEQYF.

The J gene is TRBJ2-1, the V gene TRBV18, with D hard to call. V dropped 2 bases and J dropped 0 bases, with 8 bases sitting between them. The CDR3 consists of 15 residues. From germline, CDR1 is KGHSH and CDR2 LQKENI. CDR3 amino acids: CASSPTESSYNEQFF. CDR3 coding DNA: TGTGCCAGCTCACCAACCGAGAGCTCCTACAATGAGCAGTTCTTC.

The count of this clone is one. The V and J genes are TRBV19 and TRBJ2-7; D not certain. The CDR3 totals 14 residues. Between the trimmed V and J ends, which lost 7 bases and 0 bases, there was a span of 13 bases. Germline V gene sequence: CDR1 LNHDA, CDR2 SQIVND (reference sequence). The DNA of the CDR3 is TGTGCCAGTAAAAGTTTCGTCGGCTCCTACGAGCAGTACTTC. Protein product: CASKSFVGSYEQYF.

The chain joins TRBV9 to TRBJ2-2; 8 bases agree with TRBD2. After removal of 6 bases from V and 5 bases from J, the junction contained 9 bases not matched to a gene. CDR3 length: 15 residues. Germline V gene lookup returns CDR1 SGDLS and CDR2 YYNGEE. The CDR3 DNA reads TGTGCCAGCACCAACGGGGCTAGCGGGACCGGGGAGCTGTTTTTT. It specifies CASTNGASGTGELFF.